The T cell receptor beta chain described here comes from a study of T cells in Graves' hyperthyroidism and ophthalmopathy. Study conclusions and caveats: Ophthalmopathy could be told apart from stable hyperthyroidism with a 13 V-J model.

The source material, RNA transcripts, was used to amplify TCR beta CDR3 regions. The HTBI primer set drove a first-round RT-PCR of the TCR CDR3. TCRdb analysed the multiplex PCR reads with MiXCR anew, one entry per CDR3 protein. This sample has roughly 630,000 distinct CDR3 sequences; more than 15% occur once, and the top ten carry around 7.3%. Concerning this clonotype itself: The antigen remains undetermined.

This CDR3 comprises 15 residues. CDR1 LNHDA and CDR2 SQIVND come from the germline V gene (reference sequence). J lost 7 bases, V lost 4 bases, and 6 bases had no gene match. The sequenced sample was blood. V usage is TRBV19 and J usage is TRBJ2-1, with 11 bases lining up with TRBD1. This receptor was taken from a woman in her 30s with Graves' hyperthyroidism. The CDR3 sequence is CASSTLGQGANEQFF. The CDR3 region has the DNA TGTGCCAGTAGTACCCTAGGACAGGGGGCGAATGAGCAGTTCTTC.